This T cell receptor (beta chain) was found in a study of blood T cell repertoires in COVID-19 (dated by TCRdb to between 2020 and 2021). Concerning the study at large: Collaborator samples came from the United States, Italy and Spain and covered acute and convalescent phases of COVID-19. The prospective study material was composed of cDNA or gDNA derived from T cells, B-cell-depleted T cells, or PBMCs. Deeply sampled blood TCRbeta repertoires from subjects exposed to, actively infected with, or recovered from COVID-19 were included in the dataset. The repertoires were released in a freely available public database intended as a resource for research on the immune response to SARS-CoV-2. The samples were drawn from the first 160 participants of the ongoing ImmuneRACE study and from 950 to 1,500 subjects provided by 6 global collaborators. A de-identified subject ID, COVID-19 status, age in years and sex were almost always included in the sample metadata. Where available, HLA class I and class II types were taken from metadata supplied by the sample provider and were not determined by assay-based typing.

On this clone itself: Its binding antigen is unknown. It has no much larger one-base neighbor in the sample; base qualities were not kept.

The paper's findings and limits, for the study overall: The amount of clinical and demographic metadata varied by source and participant and was provided uncurated.

The collaborating institutions used their own protocols to collect whole blood in K2EDTA tubes. For TCRbeta analysis, collaborators shipped samples in one of three forms: frozen whole blood, isolated PBMCs, or DNA extracted from either of those sample types. TCRbeta CDR3 regions were amplified from genomic DNA using the immunoSEQ Assay, a bias-controlled multiplex PCR. The authors' pipeline ran thus. The number of nucleated cells in each sample was estimated by amplification of reference gene primers within the assay. To quantify the absolute abundance of each unique TCRbeta CDR3 rearrangement, sequence reads were collapsed and filtered. For each sample, productive Simpson clonality was calculated by taking the square root of Simpson's diversity index across productive rearrangements. The table comes from immuneACCESS by way of TCRdb, which keeps in-frame sequences with V and J called. Part of the clones is missing from these tables; in studies checked, under half for an unresolved V gene and the rest for unknown reasons. The V and J calls and clone size were taken over from that table, and D and trimming were inferred from the DNA. The sample has 5,500 to 7,000 clones on record, around 90% of them singletons. Roughly 7% of the sample is taken by the ten largest.

V is cut back by 1 base and J by 3 bases, with 8 bases in the junction unmatched. From cysteine to phenylalanine, the CDR3 is 17 amino acids long. Just the 51-base CDR3 DNA is kept, in frame starting at base 1. The CDR1 and CDR2 encoded by the germline V gene are SGHVS and FQNEAQ. The source is a human donor in a cohort sampled during active COVID-19. Material for sequencing was peripheral blood. Recombination connected TRBV7-8 to TRBJ2-2; 7 central bases correspond to TRBD2. Here the CDR3 is given as CASSLGGGLGYTGELFF. The DNA sequence follows: TGTGCCAGCAGCTTAGGGGGGGGACTCGGGTACACCGGGGAGCTGTTTTTT.